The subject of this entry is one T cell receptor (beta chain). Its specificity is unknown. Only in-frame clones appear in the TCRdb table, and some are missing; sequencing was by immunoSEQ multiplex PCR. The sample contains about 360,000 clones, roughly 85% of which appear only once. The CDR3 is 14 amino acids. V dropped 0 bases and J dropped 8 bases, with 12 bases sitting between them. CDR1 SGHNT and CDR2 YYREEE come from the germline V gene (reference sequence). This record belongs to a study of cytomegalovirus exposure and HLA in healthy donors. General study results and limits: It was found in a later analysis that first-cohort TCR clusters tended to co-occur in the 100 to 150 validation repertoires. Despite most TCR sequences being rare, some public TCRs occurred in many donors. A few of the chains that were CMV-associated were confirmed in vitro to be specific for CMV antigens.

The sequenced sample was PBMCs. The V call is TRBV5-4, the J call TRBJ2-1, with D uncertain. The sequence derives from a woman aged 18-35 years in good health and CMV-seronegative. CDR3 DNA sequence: TGTGCCAGCAGCTTGGGAGGAACTTTGGATGAGCAGTTCTTC. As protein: CASSLGGTLDEQFF. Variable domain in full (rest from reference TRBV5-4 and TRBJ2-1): ETGVTQSPTHLIKTRGQQVTLRCSSQSGHNTVSWYQQALGQGPQFIFQYYREEENGRGNFPPRFSGLQFPNYSSELNVNALELDDSALYLCASSLGGTLDEQFFGPGTRLTVL.